The 17 T cell receptor beta chains given below trace back to one sample, sequenced in a study. TCRdb re-called the RT-PCR reads with MiXCR, one entry per CDR3 protein. Of about 680,000 distinct CDR3 sequences detected, approximately 15% appear once; the ten largest clones hold just over 3.5%. The sample was memory CD4+ T cells from blood. Receptor source: a female donor in good health, serving as a healthy control.

The chain recombines TRBV6-1 with TRBJ1-5; 9 bases are a match to TRBD1. With 7 bases clipped from V and 11 bases from J, the junction kept 15 bases outside the gene matches. Germline assignment: CDR1 MNHNS and CDR2 SASEGT. The CDR3 has 15 residues. In DNA form, the CDR3 reads TGTGCCAGCACCTCAGGGGGACAGGGCGGTGTGGCCCAGCATTTT. Its protein product is CASTSGGQGGVAQHF.

The chain links TRBV15 to TRBJ2-3; 7 bases are shared with TRBD1. V shed 3 bases, J shed 4 bases, and the junction held 4 bases outside the gene matches. This CDR3 spans 14 amino acids. Germline V gene sequence: CDR1 LNHNV, CDR2 YYDKDF (reference sequence). CDR3 nucleotide sequence: TGTGCCACCAGCAGGAACAGGGGAGCAGATACGCAGTATTTT. It yields the protein CATSRNRGADTQYF.

This clonotype was picked up many times. The V and J genes are TRBV20-1 and TRBJ1-5; the D gene is possibly TRBD1 (5 bases). The germline V gene encodes CDR1 DFQATT and CDR2 SNEGSKA (reference sequence). V lost 3 bases, J lost 9 bases, and 15 bases lay in between. This CDR3 region has 13 residues. The CDR3 nucleotides read TGCAGTGCTAGGGGGCGGGGGGATGGGCCCCAGCATTTT. It translates to CSARGRGDGPQHF.

The chain links TRBV24-1 to TRBJ2-2; 8 bases agree with TRBD2. The CDR3 has 16 residues. The V and J ends lost 3 bases and 3 bases, in that order; junction bases with no gene match: 5. Germline CDR1 KGHDR, CDR2 SFDVKD. CDR3: CATSDEGTSHTGELFF. The CDR3 DNA reads as TGTGCCACCAGTGATGAGGGGACTAGTCACACCGGGGAGCTGTTTTTT.

The chain joins TRBV7-9 to TRBJ2-3; unclear D gene. V was trimmed by 2 bases and J by 0 bases, leaving 12 bases between them. Germline V gene sequence: CDR1 SEHNR, CDR2 FQNEAQ (reference sequence). The CDR3 length is 16 residues. The CDR3 reads CASSLNLVGSTDTQYF. The CDR3 DNA reads as TGTGCCAGCAGCTTAAACCTCGTCGGGAGCACAGATACGCAGTATTTT.

The chain combines TRBV6-5 with TRBJ2-7, with D possibly TRBD1 on 6 matching bases. The germline V gene encodes CDR1 MNHEY and CDR2 SVGAGI. The V end lost 0 bases, the J end lost 7 bases, and 16 bases lay between the germline ends. This CDR3 spans 15 amino acids. The DNA of the CDR3 is TGTGCCAGCAGTTACTCGAGGCTCCAGGGGTTGGAGCAGTACTTC. It encodes CASSYSRLQGLEQYF.

This clonotype was seen repeatedly, ten times or more. The rearrangement joins TRBV12-3 or TRBV12-4 to TRBJ1-5, with D unresolved. V was cut by 3 bases and J by 6 bases, with 6 bases left in between. The CDR3 extends over 12 amino acids. CDR3 amino acids: CASSFGSQPQHF. The CDR3 DNA follows: TGTGCCAGCAGTTTTGGAAGTCAGCCCCAGCATTTT.

This clonotype was picked up a small number of times. The chain has TRBV6-5 and TRBJ2-5; D tentatively fits TRBD1 or TRBD2 (5 bases each). The germline V gene encodes CDR1 MNHEY and CDR2 SVGAGI. V was clipped by 8 bases and J by 5 bases, with 15 bases between them. This CDR3 is 13 amino acids long. The CDR3 DNA is TGTGCCAGCTTCCGCCAGGGCGGGGAGACCCAGTACTTC. This translates into CASFRQGGETQYF.

The chain carries TRBV29-1 and TRBJ1-2; D may be TRBD1 (6 bases). V was trimmed by 7 bases and J by 7 bases, leaving 16 bases between them. Germline values: CDR1 SQVTM, CDR2 ANQGSEA. The CDR3 has 12 residues. The CDR3 nucleotides are TGCAGCGCCTTGAGCGGGGGCTCTGGCTACACCTTC. Translating gives CSALSGGSGYTF. The whole variable domain, filled in from reference TRBV29-1 and TRBJ1-2, reads SAVISQKPSRDICQRGTSLTIQCQVDSQVTMMFWYRQQPGQSLTLIATANQGSEATYESGFVIDKFPISRPNLTFSTLTVSNMSPEDSSIYLCSALSGGSGYTFGSGTRLTVV.

This clonotype was counted ten times or more. The chain combines TRBV7-2 with TRBJ1-2, with 7 bases matching TRBD1. V was pared by 3 bases and J by 4 bases, with 2 bases of the junction left unmatched. This CDR3 has 13 residues. CDR1 SGHTA and CDR2 FQGNSA come from the germline V gene. This CDR3 is CASSFGQVYGYTF. CDR3 nucleotide sequence: TGTGCCAGCAGCTTTGGACAGGTCTATGGCTACACCTTC. Together with reference TRBV7-2 and TRBJ1-2, the CDR3 gives the full variable domain: GAGVSQSPSNKVTEKGKDVELRCDPISGHTALYWYRQSLGQGLEFLIYFQGNSAPDKSGLPSDRFSAERTGGSVSTLTIQRTQQEDSAVYLCASSFGQVYGYTFGSGTRLTVV.

This clonotype was observed a handful of times. The gene calls are TRBV4-1 and TRBJ1-5; the D is unclear. Germline V gives CDR1 MGHRA, CDR2 YSYEKL. Trimming took off 2 bases at V and 4 bases at J, with 15 bases between the two ends. This CDR3 spans 16 amino acids. The CDR3 sequence: CASSQPGGSRNQPQHF. The CDR3 DNA is TGCGCCAGCAGCCAACCGGGAGGGAGCAGAAATCAGCCCCAGCATTTT.

This clonotype was detected a few times. CDR3 in amino acids: CSVTNEGQTEGYTF. CDR3 DNA: TGCAGCGTTACCAACGAGGGACAAACGGAGGGCTACACCTTC. The V call is TRBV29-1, the J call TRBJ1-2, with D maybe TRBD1 (6 bases). Trimming shortened V by 5 bases and J by 8 bases, and 21 bases separated the two germline ends. Germline V gene lookup returns CDR1 SQVTM and CDR2 ANQGSEA. The CDR3 contains 14 residues.

There are a few counts of this clonotype. The V gene is TRBV7-8, the J gene TRBJ1-2; 10 nucleotides agree with TRBD1. The CDR3 has 16 amino acids. Germline CDR1 reads SGHVS; CDR2 reads FQNEAQ. With V trimmed by 5 bases and J by 4 bases, 10 bases remained unmatched. The CDR3 loop reads CASSPTGQGGAYGYTF. CDR3 DNA: TGTGCCAGCAGCCCAACCGGACAGGGGGGAGCCTATGGCTACACCTTC.

V gene TRBV5-1 combines with J gene TRBJ2-3; perhaps TRBD1 as D (5 bases). The V end lost 2 bases, the J end lost 5 bases, and 9 bases lay between the germline ends. CDR1 is SGHRS, CDR2 YFSETQ, per germline. This CDR3 region has 13 residues. CDR3 DNA: TGCGCCAGCAGCTTATGGGGCGAAGATACGCAGTATTTT. The encoded protein is CASSLWGEDTQYF.

The genes are TRBV5-1 and TRBJ1-3, with D hard to call. This CDR3 comprises 14 residues. Germline CDR1 SGHRS, CDR2 YFSETQ. Between the trimmed V and J ends, which lost 1 base and 8 bases, there was a span of 13 bases. In nucleotides, the CDR3 is TGCGCCAGCAGCTTGATGGCGGATTCGGACACCATATATTTT. Its protein product is CASSLMADSDTIYF.

This chain links TRBV12-3 or TRBV12-4 with TRBJ2-5, with 12 nucleotides matching TRBD2. The J segment lost 3 bases and the V segment lost 3 bases, leaving 2 bases of the junction unmatched. The CDR3 is 15 residues long. CDR3: CASSFRTSGKETQYF. The CDR3 coding sequence is TGTGCCAGCAGTTTTAGGACTAGCGGGAAAGAGACCCAGTACTTC.

The V call is TRBV12-3 or TRBV12-4, the J call TRBJ1-1; no reliable D call. The CDR3 totals 12 residues. V was trimmed by 6 bases and J by 8 bases, leaving 13 bases between them. The CDR3 DNA sequence: TGTGCCAGCAGCGATTATCCGAGGGAAGCTTTCTTT. Amino acids: CASSDYPREAFF.